This TCR beta chain was observed in a study of blood T cell repertoires in COVID-19. In the study overall: From T cells, B-cell-depleted T cells, or PBMCs came the material, which was cDNA or gDNA.

This CDR3 has 14 residues. The germline gives CDR1 SGHKS, CDR2 YYEKEE (reference sequence). Trimming pared 2 bases from V and 1 base from J, leaving 7 bases between. TCRdb's table, derived via immunoSEQ multiplex PCR, lists solely in-frame clones and lacks some. The sample holds 200,000 or so clones; approximately 82% are singletons and the top ten take 6.5% to 7%. V and J are TRBV5-5 and TRBJ2-1; no definite D call. The sequence was collected from a human donor with acute or convalescent COVID-19. The donor label of this sample is uncertain. Sequencing input: peripheral blood. CDR3 bases: TGTGCCAGCAGCTTACGCGAATCCTACAATGAGCAGTTCTTC. Amino acid sequence: CASSLRESYNEQFF.